The next 27 T cell receptor beta chains were all read from a single sample in a study of T cell responses to AZD1222 COVID-19 vaccine. Repertoires were generated with immunoSEQ multiplex PCR, while TCRdb's copy carries only in-frame clones and drops some. The profile shows around 84,000 clones, around 88% of them singletons. The starting material was peripheral blood, obtained on day 0 of MenACWY control vaccination. These receptors originate from an adult in good health.

The V call is TRBV4-2, the J call TRBJ2-1, with 7 bases aligning to TRBD2. This CDR3 comprises 17 residues. V lost 3 bases to trimming and J lost 7 bases; unmatched junction nucleotides: 15. Germline V lookup: CDR1 LGHNA, CDR2 YNFKEQ. The CDR3 sequence is CASSQQFGGRGKNEQFF. DNA of the CDR3: TGTGCCAGCAGCCAGCAATTCGGGGGGAGAGGGAAAAATGAGCAGTTCTTC.

The chain couples TRBV12-5 to TRBJ2-2; D is tentatively TRBD1 or TRBD2 (5 bases each). Trimming removed 1 base from V and 6 bases from J, with 9 bases in between. Germline lookup yields CDR1 LGHNT and CDR2 FRNRAP. The CDR3 totals 14 residues. In DNA, the CDR3 is TGTGCTAGTGGTTTGGAAGGGACGGCCGGGGAGCTGTTTTTT. This codes for CASGLEGTAGELFF. Complete variable domain (other parts from reference TRBV12-5 and TRBJ2-2): DARVTQTPRHKVTEMGQEVTMRCQPILGHNTVFWYRQTMMQGLELLAYFRNRAPLDDSGMPKDRFSAEMPDATLATLKIQPSEPRDSAVYFCASGLEGTAGELFFGEGSRLTVL.

The gene calls are TRBV6-1 and TRBJ1-5, with D hard to call. There are 15 residues in the CDR3. The germline CDR1 and CDR2 sequences are MNHNS and SASEGT. Trimming left V 1 base short and J 3 bases short, with 10 bases between. CDR3 in DNA: TGTGCCAGCAGTGAAGGGATGAGGGTCAATCAGCCCCAGCATTTT. This gives the protein CASSEGMRVNQPQHF.

This clone occurred once. The rearrangement uses TRBV23-1 and TRBJ2-3, with a tentative D call TRBD1 (8 bases). TRBV23-1 is marked as an open reading frame, function uncertain. This CDR3 comprises 19 residues. V was cut by 0 bases and J by 6 bases, with 25 bases left in between. CDR3 nucleotides: TGCGCCAGCAGTCAATCTCAGGCCGAGGACAGGGCGCGGGGGGATACGCAGTATTTT. Translating gives CASSQSQAEDRARGDTQYF.

V gene TRBV18 combines with J gene TRBJ2-7, with D perhaps TRBD1 (5 bases). V lost 3 bases, J lost 2 bases, and 14 bases lay in between. Germline CDR1 is KGHSH and CDR2 is LQKENI. This CDR3 has 15 residues. The CDR3 protein is CASSPSPTEAYEQYF. CDR3 bases: TGTGCCAGCTCACCTTCTCCGACAGAAGCCTACGAGCAGTACTTC.

Here the CDR3 reads CASSFNYNQPQHF. The DNA for the CDR3 is TGTGCCAGCAGCTTCAATTATAATCAGCCCCAGCATTTT. The chain has TRBV7-2 and TRBJ1-5; D not certain. Between the trimmed V and J ends, which lost 3 bases and 4 bases, there was a span of 7 bases. Germline CDR1 reads SGHTA; CDR2 reads FQGNSA. The CDR3 loop spans 13 amino acids. The full variable domain, its missing parts supplied by reference TRBV7-2 and TRBJ1-5, is GAGVSQSPSNKVTEKGKDVELRCDPISGHTALYWYRQSLGQGLEFLIYFQGNSAPDKSGLPSDRFSAERTGGSVSTLTIQRTQQEDSAVYLCASSFNYNQPQHFGDGTRLSIL.

DNA of the CDR3: TGTGCCGGAGGACGGTCCCTTGAAGCTTTCTTT. Its translation: CAGGRSLEAFF. The chain employs TRBV6-5 and TRBJ1-1; unclear D gene. Germline V lookup: CDR1 MNHEY, CDR2 SVGAGI. V dropped 11 bases and J dropped 7 bases, with 14 bases sitting between them. This CDR3 comprises 11 residues.

CDR3 residues: CATSRGPGQGNEKLFF. The CDR3 nucleotides are TGTGCCACCAGCAGAGGACCGGGACAGGGGAACGAAAAACTGTTTTTT. This sequence joins TRBV15 and TRBJ1-4, with 10 bases lining up with TRBD1. With V trimmed by 1 base and J by 8 bases, 7 bases remained unmatched. The CDR3 runs to 16 residues. Germline assignment: CDR1 LNHNV and CDR2 YYDKDF (reference sequence).

The V call is TRBV28, the J call TRBJ1-4; D ambiguous. V gave up 6 bases and J gave up 3 bases, with 5 bases separating them. Germline loops: CDR1 MDHEN, CDR2 SYDVKM. The CDR3 has 12 residues. The CDR3 spells CASRAPNEKLFF. The CDR3 nucleotides are TGTGCCAGCAGGGCGCCTAATGAAAAACTGTTTTTT.

V usage is TRBV6-5 and J usage is TRBJ1-5; weak D call: TRBD1 (5 bases). This CDR3 spans 14 amino acids. Between the trimmed V and J ends, which lost 7 bases and 7 bases, there was a span of 17 bases. Germline values: CDR1 MNHEY, CDR2 SVGAGI. CDR3 protein: CASIDSQGGQPQHF. DNA for the CDR3: TGTGCCAGCATCGATTCGCAGGGCGGGCAGCCCCAGCATTTT.

The chain joins TRBV19 to TRBJ1-4; 9 bases are a match to TRBD1. Germline values: CDR1 LNHDA, CDR2 SQIVND (reference sequence). This CDR3 region has 15 residues. J gave up 8 bases and V 8 bases, and 12 bases lay outside the gene matches. The CDR3 loop is CASRSGGTGLEKLFF. Written as DNA, the CDR3 is TGTGCCAGTCGATCGGGCGGGACAGGGCTGGAAAAACTGTTTTTT.

This clone showed up just once. Here the CDR3 reads CASSLEQGRTDTQYF. The CDR3 DNA sequence: TGTGCCAGCAGCTTAGAGCAGGGACGAACAGATACGCAGTATTTT. The chain uses TRBV7-9 and TRBJ2-3; D might be TRBD1 or TRBD2, each matching 5 bases. This CDR3 spans 15 amino acids. Germline CDR1 SEHNR, CDR2 FQNEAQ (reference sequence). The V end lost 1 base, the J end lost 3 bases, and 11 bases lay between the germline ends.

V and J are TRBV29-1 and TRBJ1-1; D is ambiguous. Germline lookup yields CDR1 SQVTM and CDR2 ANQGSEA. The CDR3 is made up of 14 amino acids. V lost 4 bases and J 0 bases, leaving 12 bases between the germline ends. CDR3 sequence: CSVGGARMNTEAFF. CDR3 bases: TGCAGCGTTGGAGGTGCTAGGATGAACACTGAAGCTTTCTTT. Supplemented by reference TRBV29-1 and TRBJ1-1, the full variable domain reads SAVISQKPSRDICQRGTSLTIQCQVDSQVTMMFWYRQQPGQSLTLIATANQGSEATYESGFVIDKFPISRPNLTFSTLTVSNMSPEDSSIYLCSVGGARMNTEAFFGQGTRLTVV.

This clone has only one observation. J is TRBJ1-2 and V is TRBV28; weak D call: TRBD1 (5 bases). Germline V gene lookup returns CDR1 MDHEN and CDR2 SYDVKM. The CDR3 extends over 14 amino acids. V dropped 5 bases and J dropped 3 bases, with 13 bases sitting between them. In DNA form, the CDR3 reads TGTGCCAGCAGTCCGGGACGGGAGTACTATGGCTACACCTTC. Translated, it gives CASSPGREYYGYTF.

The CDR3 bases are TGTGCCAGCAGCCTAGGTGAATTAAGGCCCAATCAGCCCCAGCATTTT. This translates into CASSLGELRPNQPQHF. The chain couples TRBV5-6 to TRBJ1-5; D not resolved. Trimming left V 4 bases short and J 3 bases short, with 17 bases between. The germline gives CDR1 SGHDT, CDR2 YYEEEE. This CDR3 region has 16 residues.

This clone was detected only a few times. The chain couples TRBV29-1 to TRBJ1-1; D possibly corresponds to TRBD1 (5 bases). Per the germline V gene, CDR1 is SQVTM and CDR2 is ANQGSEA. This CDR3 spans 12 amino acids. V was cut by 6 bases and J by 1 base, with 9 bases left in between. CDR3 amino acids: CSVRDGNTEAFF. CDR3 DNA sequence: TGCAGCGTCCGGGACGGGAACACTGAAGCTTTCTTT. The full variable domain, completed using reference TRBV29-1 and TRBJ1-1, is SAVISQKPSRDICQRGTSLTIQCQVDSQVTMMFWYRQQPGQSLTLIATANQGSEATYESGFVIDKFPISRPNLTFSTLTVSNMSPEDSSIYLCSVRDGNTEAFFGQGTRLTVV.

In its sample, this clone was seen a few times. The chain joins TRBV3-1 (or the pseudogene TRBV3-2) to TRBJ1-2, with TRBD1 identical over 8 bases. The ends lost 0 bases at V and 8 bases at J; junction bases unmatched: 8. The CDR3 totals 15 residues. CDR1 is LGHDT and CDR2 is YNNKEL in the germline V gene (reference sequence). DNA of the CDR3: TGTGCCAGCAGCCAAGAGAGTCAGGGGGCCTCGGGCTACACCTTC. It specifies CASSQESQGASGYTF.

This chain links TRBV6-5 with TRBJ1-1; D is perhaps TRBD1 (5 bases). Trimming took off 6 bases at V and 11 bases at J, with 19 bases between the two ends. The CDR3 has 13 residues. CDR1 and CDR2 (germline): MNHEY, SVGAGI. The CDR3 loop reads CASSPRDFEGAFF. CDR3 DNA sequence: TGTGCCAGCAGCCCCCGGGACTTCGAAGGCGCTTTCTTT.

The chain couples TRBV5-4 to TRBJ2-4; D perhaps matches TRBD2 (6 bases). Trimming left V 0 bases short and J 6 bases short, with 13 bases between. Looked up from germline, CDR1 is SGHNT and CDR2 is YYREEE (reference sequence). The CDR3 contains 15 residues. The CDR3 loop reads CASSLAGGVGNIQYF. DNA for the CDR3: TGTGCCAGCAGCTTGGCCGGAGGGGTTGGAAACATTCAGTACTTC.

This clone has a handful of counts. The rearrangement joins TRBV19 to TRBJ2-7; no definite D call. The CDR3 contains 14 residues. Per the germline V gene, CDR1 is LNHDA and CDR2 is SQIVND (reference sequence). V lost 3 bases, J lost 4 bases, and 13 bases lay in between. CDR3 in DNA: TGTGCCAGTAGTATGAAGATGCCAGCGTACGAGCAGTACTTC. Its protein is CASSMKMPAYEQYF.

The chain uses TRBV6-5 and TRBJ1-1; 7 nucleotides match TRBD1. Losses at the gene ends were 6 bases for V and 0 bases for J; bases not matched to a gene: 4. The CDR3 runs 14 residues. Germline V gene lookup returns CDR1 MNHEY and CDR2 SVGAGI. The CDR3, as DNA: TGTGCCAGCAGCGCAGGGGGAATGAACACTGAAGCTTTCTTT. This gives the protein CASSAGGMNTEAFF.

V is TRBV5-6 and J is TRBJ1-4, with TRBD1 as a possible D gene (5 bases). V lost 4 bases and J lost 0, with 13 bases in between. The CDR3 is 16 amino acids. CDR1 and CDR2 from the germline V gene are SGHDT and YYEEEE. The CDR3 spells CASSKVSGSTNEKLFF. CDR3 nucleotides: TGTGCCAGCAGCAAAGTATCAGGGTCAACTAATGAAAAACTGTTTTTT.

The V gene is TRBV24-1, the J gene TRBJ1-5; D might be TRBD1 (6 bases). Germline assignment: CDR1 KGHDR and CDR2 SFDVKD. The CDR3 contains 16 residues. The V and J ends lost 2 bases and 0 bases respectively, with 10 bases between them. DNA of the CDR3: TGTGCCACCAGTGATTCACAGGGACCTAGCAATCAGCCCCAGCATTTT. Its protein is CATSDSQGPSNQPQHF.

CDR3 sequence (DNA): TGTGCCAGCAGCCCGGGACAGGGGGCGGGGGAGACCCAGTACTTC. Translated, it gives CASSPGQGAGETQYF. The rearrangement links TRBV7-6 to TRBJ2-5, with 12 nucleotides matching TRBD1. With V trimmed by 5 bases and J by 5 bases, 6 bases remained unmatched. Germline CDR1 reads SGHVS; CDR2 reads FNYEAQ. The CDR3 is 15 residues long.

This rearrangement joins TRBV28 to TRBJ2-7; maybe TRBD2 (5 bases). The germline gives CDR1 MDHEN, CDR2 SYDVKM. The V gene lost 2 bases and the J gene lost 6 bases, with 17 bases spanning the gap. The CDR3 covers 15 residues. The CDR3 here is CASSLVRGSLIEQYF. The CDR3 DNA reads TGTGCCAGCAGTTTAGTCCGAGGGTCTTTGATCGAGCAGTACTTC.

This chain joins TRBV6-1 and TRBJ1-3; D uncertain. Trimming stripped 3 bases from V and 1 base from J, with 7 bases between. Per the germline V gene, CDR1 is MNHNS and CDR2 is SASEGT. This CDR3 is built from 14 residues. The CDR3 loop is CASSDPLSGNTIYF. DNA of the CDR3: TGTGCCAGCAGTGATCCATTATCTGGAAACACCATATATTTT.

CDR3 bases: TGTGCCAGCAGCCAAGATCTCGGGCCCAAGCCGTCCGAGCAGTACTTC. The encoded protein is CASSQDLGPKPSEQYF. The chain employs TRBV3-1 (or the pseudogene TRBV3-2) and TRBJ2-7; D unresolved. Deletions cut 0 bases from V and 6 bases from J, with 18 bases between. This CDR3 has 16 amino acids. Germline V CDR1 and CDR2: LGHDT, YNNKEL (reference sequence).